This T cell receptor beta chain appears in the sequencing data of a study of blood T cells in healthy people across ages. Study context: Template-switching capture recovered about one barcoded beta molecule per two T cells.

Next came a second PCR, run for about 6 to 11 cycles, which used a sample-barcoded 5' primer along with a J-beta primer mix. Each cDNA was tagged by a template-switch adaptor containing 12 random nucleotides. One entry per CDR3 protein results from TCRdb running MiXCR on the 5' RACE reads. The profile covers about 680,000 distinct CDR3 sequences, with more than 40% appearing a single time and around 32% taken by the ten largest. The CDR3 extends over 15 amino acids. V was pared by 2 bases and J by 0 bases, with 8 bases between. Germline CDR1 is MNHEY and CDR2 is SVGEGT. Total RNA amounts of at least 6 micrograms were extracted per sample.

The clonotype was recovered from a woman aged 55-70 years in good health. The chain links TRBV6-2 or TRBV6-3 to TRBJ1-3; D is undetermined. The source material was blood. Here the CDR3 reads CASSYGLNSGNTIYF. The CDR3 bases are TGTGCCAGCAGTTACGGGCTAAACTCTGGAAACACCATATATTTT.